The 17 T cell receptor beta chains below all came from one sample that was sequenced in a study of blood T cell repertoires in COVID-19. Sequencing was performed with immunoSEQ multiplex PCR; in TCRdb, only in-frame clones are kept and a portion is missing. The sample holds about 140,000 clones, 75% to 90% seen once. Sequenced sample: PBMCs or T cells enriched from blood (not recorded which). These TCRs come from a man aged 50 or older in a cohort exposed to, infected with or recovered from COVID-19 (not recorded which).

J is TRBJ2-3 and V is TRBV9, with TRBD2 identical over 12 bases. Trimming took 4 bases from V and 9 from J; bases not matched to a gene: 6. CDR1 SGDLS and CDR2 YYNGEE come from the germline V gene. The CDR3 totals 14 residues. The CDR3 DNA sequence: TGTGCCAGCAGCACACTAGCGGGAGGAGAGACGCAGTATTTT. Residues: CASSTLAGGETQYF.

This clone has more than one count but fewer than ten. The V and J genes are TRBV29-1 and TRBJ2-5; 9 nucleotides line up with TRBD1. With V trimmed by 5 bases and J by 5 bases, 12 bases remained unmatched. In germline, CDR1 is SQVTM, CDR2 ANQGSEA. There are 15 residues in the CDR3. Here the CDR3 reads CSVRNPQGAGETQYF. The CDR3 DNA sequence: TGCAGCGTTCGAAACCCACAGGGGGCTGGGGAGACCCAGTACTTC.

The CDR3 region is CASSGRAKATNEKLFF. CDR3 DNA sequence: TGTGCCAGCAGTGGGAGGGCCAAGGCAACTAATGAAAAACTGTTTTTT. V usage is TRBV6-1 and J usage is TRBJ1-4; D remains unclear. CDR1 is MNHNS and CDR2 is SASEGT in the germline V gene. CDR3 length: 16 amino acids. Trimming took 4 bases from V and 0 from J, leaving 12 bases between them.

V and J are TRBV5-6 and TRBJ2-7, with D tentatively TRBD2 (5 bases). Trimming shortened V by 3 bases and J by 0 bases, and 10 bases separated the two germline ends. Germline CDR1 and CDR2: SGHDT and YYEEEE. The CDR3 consists of 14 residues. The CDR3 coding sequence is TGTGCCAGCAGCTGGACTCCAAGCTCCTACGAGCAGTACTTC. Residues: CASSWTPSSYEQYF.

The genes are TRBV2 and TRBJ2-1; TRBD2 agrees at 7 bases. Germline V gene data show CDR1 as SNHLY and CDR2 as FYNNEI. V shed 1 base and J 4 bases; nucleotides not matched to a gene: 10. The CDR3 covers 17 residues. The CDR3 DNA follows: TGTGCCAGCAGTGAAGGCTCTAGCGGTTATCCTTACAATGAGCAGTTCTTC. Its translation: CASSEGSSGYPYNEQFF.

The V and J genes are TRBV5-4 and TRBJ2-7; 9 nucleotides agree with TRBD1. With 0 bases clipped from V and 5 bases from J, the junction kept 9 bases outside the gene matches. Germline V gives CDR1 SGHNT, CDR2 YYREEE (reference sequence). CDR3 size: 16 residues. The CDR3 nucleotides read TGTGCCAGCAGCTTGGTGTCGGGACAGGGTACCCACGAGCAGTACTTC. Protein sequence: CASSLVSGQGTHEQYF.

V is TRBV30 and J is TRBJ1-2; unclear D gene. CDR1 is GTSNPN and CDR2 is SVGIG in the germline V gene (reference sequence). Trimming pared 4 bases from V and 7 bases from J, leaving 16 bases between. CDR3 size: 13 residues. Here the CDR3 reads CAWTLLGYGGYTF. The CDR3 DNA follows: TGTGCCTGGACCCTGCTAGGCTACGGTGGCTACACCTTC.

CDR3 region: CASSQLATGAGNTIYF. The DNA of the CDR3 is TGTGCCAGCAGCCAGTTAGCGACAGGGGCTGGAAACACCATATATTTT. The rearrangement uses TRBV14 and TRBJ1-3, with TRBD1 identical over 8 bases. The CDR3 loop spans 16 amino acids. CDR1 is SGHDN and CDR2 is FVKESK in the germline V gene. Trimming cost V 3 bases and J 2 bases; bases outside gene matches: 6.

This clone has at least ten counts. Other DNA sequences in this sample translate to the same CDR3. The chain recombines TRBV28 with TRBJ2-7, with 8 bases matching TRBD2. CDR1 MDHEN and CDR2 SYDVKM come from the germline V gene. This CDR3 comprises 14 residues. J lost 3 bases, V lost 7 bases, and 8 bases had no gene match. CDR3 in DNA: TGTGCCAGCACCCAGGGGCTAGCGGGCTACGAGCAGTACTTC. Its translation is CASTQGLAGYEQYF.

The V gene is TRBV28, the J gene TRBJ2-1; D unresolved. CDR3 length: 13 residues. Trimming left V 2 bases short and J 3 bases short, with 5 bases between. Germline values: CDR1 MDHEN, CDR2 SYDVKM. CDR3 sequence (DNA): TGTGCCAGCAGTTTACTAGGCTACAATGAGCAGTTCTTC. Translation gives CASSLLGYNEQFF.

This rearrangement joins TRBV28 to TRBJ2-2, with 8 nucleotides matching TRBD2. In germline, CDR1 is MDHEN, CDR2 SYDVKM. V dropped 3 bases and J dropped 6; count of bases not matched to a gene: 9. This CDR3 has 16 residues. CDR3 nucleotide sequence: TGTGCCAGCAGTTTCCCCAGGACTAGCACCCCCGGGGAGCTGTTTTTT. It is translated as CASSFPRTSTPGELFF.

V and J are TRBV28 and TRBJ2-3; 10 nucleotides match TRBD1. CDR1 MDHEN and CDR2 SYDVKM come from the germline V gene. This CDR3 region has 17 residues. V lost 4 bases, J lost 5 bases, and 12 bases stayed unmatched. CDR3 region: CASSSPLDRGQGDTQYF. Here the CDR3 DNA reads TGTGCCAGCAGTTCGCCATTAGACAGGGGGCAAGGAGATACGCAGTATTTT.

This chain uses TRBV10-3 with TRBJ2-2, with 7 bases identical to TRBD1. The CDR3 length is 16 residues. Germline V gene lookup returns CDR1 ENHRY and CDR2 SYGVKD. The junction had 14 bases not matched to a gene; V was cut back by 10 bases and J by 3 bases. This CDR3 is CANNTGAWCDTGELFF. CDR3 DNA: TGTGCCAACAATACAGGGGCCTGGTGCGACACCGGGGAGCTGTTTTTT.

The V gene is TRBV7-2, the J gene TRBJ2-1, with TRBD2 matching 7 bases. Losses at the gene ends were 1 base for V and 2 bases for J; bases not matched to a gene: 11. The CDR3 contains 18 residues. Looked up from germline, CDR1 is SGHTA and CDR2 is FQGNSA. CDR3 region: CASSLGRRTSDTYNEQFF. The CDR3 coding sequence is TGTGCCAGCAGCTTAGGTAGGAGAACTAGCGATACCTACAATGAGCAGTTCTTC.

The V call is TRBV12-5, the J call TRBJ2-6, with 9 bases identical to TRBD1. This CDR3 comprises 22 residues. Germline CDR1 is LGHNT and CDR2 is FRNRAP. Losses at the gene ends were 1 base for V and 0 bases for J; bases not matched to a gene: 16. Here the CDR3 reads CASGLDRGRVDGKSSGANVLTF. The CDR3 DNA sequence: TGTGCTAGTGGTTTGGACAGGGGGCGCGTCGACGGAAAGAGCTCTGGGGCCAACGTCCTGACTTTC.

This sequence joins TRBV13 and TRBJ1-1; 7 positions match TRBD1. The germline gives CDR1 PRHDT, CDR2 FYEKMQ (reference sequence). The CDR3 sequence is 15 residues long. J gave up 5 bases and V 3 bases, and 9 bases lay outside the gene matches. The CDR3 DNA follows: TGTGCCAGCAGCTTGGGGACGAGGGGGCGAACTGAAGCTTTCTTT. Translation: CASSLGTRGRTEAFF. The full variable domain, in which reference TRBV13 and TRBJ1-1 provide the parts outside the CDR3, is AAGVIQSPRHLIKEKRETATLKCYPIPRHDTVYWYQQGPGQDPQFLISFYEKMQSDKGSIPDRFSAQQFSDYHSELNMSSLELGDSALYFCASSLGTRGRTEAFFGQGTRLTVV.

The genes are TRBV28 and TRBJ2-7, with TRBD2 matching 9 bases. The CDR3 has 14 residues. Per the germline V gene, CDR1 is MDHEN and CDR2 is SYDVKM. J lost 7 bases, V lost 2 bases, and 6 bases had no gene match. The CDR3 is CASSLQAGGREQYF. The DNA for the CDR3 is TGTGCCAGCAGTTTACAAGCGGGAGGCCGGGAGCAGTACTTC.